The entry that follows covers one T cell receptor (beta chain) sequence. Germline CDR1 and CDR2: LGHNA and YNFKEQ. The junction had 4 bases not matched to a gene; V was cut back by 1 base and J by 2 bases. CDR3 size: 16 residues. Study processing details: Using reference gene primer amplification, nucleated cell counts were estimated. Libraries were prepared by immunoSEQ multiplex PCR; TCRdb keeps only in-frame clonotypes and omits some of them. The DNA was the basis for D and trimming; V, J and clone size are from that table. The repertoire holds 98,000 or so clones, with about 89% as singletons. The data are from a study of blood T cell repertoires in COVID-19. Study overall: COVID-19 samples from acute and convalescent phases originated in the United States, Italy and Spain. PBMCs, B-cell-depleted T cells, or T cells provided the cDNA or gDNA that made up the material.

The clonotype comes from a human donor in a cohort sampled during active COVID-19. Sequenced sample: peripheral blood. This chain uses TRBV4-2 with TRBJ2-5; 10 nucleotides agree with TRBD2. The CDR3 DNA sequence: TGTGCCAGCAGCCAAGTTACTAGCGGGGCGCAAGAGACCCAGTACTTC. The encoded protein is CASSQVTSGAQETQYF.